This T cell receptor (beta chain) was obtained from a study of cytomegalovirus exposure and HLA in healthy donors. Study results and limitations: Sequences of the TCR beta chain were said to predict the HLA-A and HLA-B alleles of most subjects accurately.

Regarding donors, all were healthy bone marrow donors. Both 60 Vbeta primers and 13 Jbeta primers went into the PCR. The data were produced by immunoSEQ multiplex PCR, yet TCRdb's version contains in-frame clones alone and is incomplete. This repertoire shows fewer than 150,000 clones, about 80% found once; its top ten account for approximately 5.1%. Germline values: CDR1 SQVTM, CDR2 ANQGSEA. V lost 3 bases to trimming and J lost 5 bases, with 13 bases between them. There are 14 residues in the CDR3. Worth noting for this clone: What it binds is not known.

The material sequenced was PBMCs. This TCR was sampled from a male donor in good health and CMV-seronegative. The chain employs TRBV29-1 and TRBJ1-4, with no clear D. CDR3 in DNA: TGCAGCGTTGACAACGGGGAGGTGAATGAAAAACTGTTTTTT. Translating gives CSVDNGEVNEKLFF.